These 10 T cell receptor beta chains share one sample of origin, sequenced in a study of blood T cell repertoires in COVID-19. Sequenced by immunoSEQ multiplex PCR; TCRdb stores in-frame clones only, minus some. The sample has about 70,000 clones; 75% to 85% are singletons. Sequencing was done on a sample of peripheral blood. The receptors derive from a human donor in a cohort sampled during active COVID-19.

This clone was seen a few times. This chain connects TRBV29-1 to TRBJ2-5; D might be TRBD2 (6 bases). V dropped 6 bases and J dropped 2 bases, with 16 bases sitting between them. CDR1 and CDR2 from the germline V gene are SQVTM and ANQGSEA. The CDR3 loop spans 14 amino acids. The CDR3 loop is CSVGGVFGQETQYF. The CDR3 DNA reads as TGCAGCGTGGGAGGTGTATTTGGGCAAGAGACCCAGTACTTC.

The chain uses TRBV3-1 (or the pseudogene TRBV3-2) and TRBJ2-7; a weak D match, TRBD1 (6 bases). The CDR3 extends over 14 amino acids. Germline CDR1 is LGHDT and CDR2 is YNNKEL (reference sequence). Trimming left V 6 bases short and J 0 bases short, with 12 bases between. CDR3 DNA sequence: TGTGCCAGCAGACGGGACACCTTCTCCTACGAGCAGTACTTC. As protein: CASRRDTFSYEQYF.

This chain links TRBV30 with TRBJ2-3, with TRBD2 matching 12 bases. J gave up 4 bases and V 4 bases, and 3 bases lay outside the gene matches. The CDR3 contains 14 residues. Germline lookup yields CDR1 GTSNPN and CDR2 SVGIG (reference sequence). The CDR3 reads CAWTSGRAPDTQYF. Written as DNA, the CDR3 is TGTGCCTGGACTAGCGGGAGGGCCCCAGATACGCAGTATTTT.

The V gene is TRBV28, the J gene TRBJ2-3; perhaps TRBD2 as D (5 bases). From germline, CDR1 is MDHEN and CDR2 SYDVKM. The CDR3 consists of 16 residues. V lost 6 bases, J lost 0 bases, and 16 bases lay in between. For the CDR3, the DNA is TGTGCCAGCAGGGACCTGGCGGGTCCCAGCACAGATACGCAGTATTTT. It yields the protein CASRDLAGPSTDTQYF.

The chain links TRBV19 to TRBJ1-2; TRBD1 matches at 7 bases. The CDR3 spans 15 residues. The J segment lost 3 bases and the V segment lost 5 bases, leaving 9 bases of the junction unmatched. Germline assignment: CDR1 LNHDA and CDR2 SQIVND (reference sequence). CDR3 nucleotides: TGTGCCAGTAGTGCCCTAGGGCAGGGGGACTATGGCTACACCTTC. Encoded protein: CASSALGQGDYGYTF. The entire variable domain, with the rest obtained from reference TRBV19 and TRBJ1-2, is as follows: DGGITQSPKYLFRKEGQNVTLSCEQNLNHDAMYWYRQDPGQGLRLIYYSQIVNDFQKGDIAEGYSVSREKKESFPLTVTSAQKNPTAFYLCASSALGQGDYGYTFGSGTRLTVV.

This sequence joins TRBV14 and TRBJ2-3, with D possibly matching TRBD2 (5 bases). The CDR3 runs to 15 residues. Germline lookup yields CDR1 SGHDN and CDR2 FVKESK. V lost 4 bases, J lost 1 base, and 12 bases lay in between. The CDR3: CASSRSLGGTDTQYF. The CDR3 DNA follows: TGTGCCAGCAGCCGGTCCCTGGGAGGCACAGATACGCAGTATTTT.

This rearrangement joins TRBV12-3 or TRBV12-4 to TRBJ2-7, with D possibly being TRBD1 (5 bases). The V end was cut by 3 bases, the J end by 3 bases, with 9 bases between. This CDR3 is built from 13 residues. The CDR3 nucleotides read TGTGCCAGCAGTTTGGGGCAGAACTACGAGCAGTACTTC. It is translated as CASSLGQNYEQYF.

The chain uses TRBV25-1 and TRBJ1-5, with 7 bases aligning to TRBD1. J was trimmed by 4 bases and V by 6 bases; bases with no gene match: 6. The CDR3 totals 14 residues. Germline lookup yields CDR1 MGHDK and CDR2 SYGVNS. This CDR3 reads CASSHPGQNQPQHF. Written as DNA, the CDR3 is TGTGCCAGCAGCCATCCGGGACAGAATCAGCCCCAGCATTTT.

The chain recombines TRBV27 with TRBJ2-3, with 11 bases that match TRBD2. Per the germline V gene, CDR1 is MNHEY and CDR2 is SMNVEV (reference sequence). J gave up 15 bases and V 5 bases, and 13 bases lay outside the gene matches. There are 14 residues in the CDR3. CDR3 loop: CASSLALLAGEKYF. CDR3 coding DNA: TGTGCCAGCAGTCTGGCCCTACTAGCGGGAGAGAAATATTTT.

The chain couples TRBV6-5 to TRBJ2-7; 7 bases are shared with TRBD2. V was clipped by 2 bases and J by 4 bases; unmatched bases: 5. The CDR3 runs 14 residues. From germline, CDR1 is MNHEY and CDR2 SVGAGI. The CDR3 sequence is CASSYVGGPYEQYF. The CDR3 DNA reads TGTGCCAGCAGTTACGTGGGAGGGCCATACGAGCAGTACTTC.